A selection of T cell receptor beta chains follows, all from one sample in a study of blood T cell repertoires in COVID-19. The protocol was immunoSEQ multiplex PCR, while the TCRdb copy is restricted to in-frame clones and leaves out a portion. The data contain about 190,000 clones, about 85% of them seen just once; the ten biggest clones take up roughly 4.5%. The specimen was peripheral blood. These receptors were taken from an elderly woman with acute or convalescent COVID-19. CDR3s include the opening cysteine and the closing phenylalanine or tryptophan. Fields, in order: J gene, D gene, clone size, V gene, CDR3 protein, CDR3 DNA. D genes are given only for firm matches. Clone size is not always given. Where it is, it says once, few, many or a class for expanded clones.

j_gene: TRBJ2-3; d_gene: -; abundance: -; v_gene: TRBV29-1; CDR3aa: CSADSDTYTDTQYF; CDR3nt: TGCAGCGCTGACTCCGACACCTACACAGATACGCAGTATTTT
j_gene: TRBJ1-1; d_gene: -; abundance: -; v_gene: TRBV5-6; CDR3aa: CASSLLGMEAFF; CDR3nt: TGTGCCAGCAGCTTGCTCGGGATGGAAGCTTTCTTT
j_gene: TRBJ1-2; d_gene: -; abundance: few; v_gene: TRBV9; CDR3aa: CASSPSTGYGYTF; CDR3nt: TGTGCCAGCAGCCCCTCGACTGGCTATGGCTACACCTTC
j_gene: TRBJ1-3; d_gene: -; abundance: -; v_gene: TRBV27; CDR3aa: CASSLRAGNTIYF; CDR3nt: TGTGCCAGCAGTTTGCGTGCTGGAAACACCATATATTTT
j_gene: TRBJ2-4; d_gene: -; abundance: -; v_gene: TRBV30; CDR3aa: CAWSVRQAPIQYF; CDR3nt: TGTGCCTGGAGTGTACGGCAGGCCCCCATTCAGTACTTC
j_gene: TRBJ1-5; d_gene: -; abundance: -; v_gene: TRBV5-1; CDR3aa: CASSLGTVGNQPQHF; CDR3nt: TGCGCCAGCAGCTTGGGCACAGTCGGCAATCAGCCCCAGCATTTT
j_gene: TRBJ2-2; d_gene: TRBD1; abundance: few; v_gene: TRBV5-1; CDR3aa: CASSHINRTGTNTGELFF; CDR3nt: TGCGCCAGCAGCCACATCAATAGGACAGGGACGAACACCGGGGAGCTGTTTTTT
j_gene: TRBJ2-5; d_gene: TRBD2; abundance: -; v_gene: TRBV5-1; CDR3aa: CASSLVAGGTETQYF; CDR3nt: TGCGCCAGCAGCTTGGTTGCGGGAGGTACAGAGACCCAGTACTTC
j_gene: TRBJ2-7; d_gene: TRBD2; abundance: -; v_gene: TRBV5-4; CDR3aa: CASSESSGSGYEQYF; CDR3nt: TGTGCCAGCAGCGAAAGTAGCGGGAGTGGCTACGAGCAGTACTTC
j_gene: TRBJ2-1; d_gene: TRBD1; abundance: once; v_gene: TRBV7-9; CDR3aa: CASSSLDRVSYNEQFF; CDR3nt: TGTGCCAGCAGCTCCCTGGACAGGGTATCCTACAATGAGCAGTTCTTC
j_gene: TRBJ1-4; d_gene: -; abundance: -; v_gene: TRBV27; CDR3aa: CASGGRGNEKLFF; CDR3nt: TGTGCCAGCGGGGGGAGGGGTAATGAAAAACTGTTTTTT
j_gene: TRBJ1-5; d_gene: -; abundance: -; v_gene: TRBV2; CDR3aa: CASSGDINQPQHF; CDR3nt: TGTGCCAGCAGTGGGGACATCAATCAGCCCCAGCATTTT
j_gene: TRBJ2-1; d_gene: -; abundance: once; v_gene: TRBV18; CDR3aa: CASSPMRNEQFF; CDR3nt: TGTGCCAGCTCACCAATGAGGAATGAGCAGTTCTTC
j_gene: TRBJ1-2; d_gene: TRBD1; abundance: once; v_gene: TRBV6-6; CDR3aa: CAGANRGEYGYTF; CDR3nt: TGTGCCGGGGCCAACAGGGGAGAATATGGCTACACCTTC
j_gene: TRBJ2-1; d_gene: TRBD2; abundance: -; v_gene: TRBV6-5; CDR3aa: CASSYGIAGGTFF; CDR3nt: TGTGCCAGCAGCTACGGGATAGCGGGGGGTACTTTCTTC
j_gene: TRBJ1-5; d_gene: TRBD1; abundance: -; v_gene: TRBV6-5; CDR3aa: CASSRQGRGNQPQHF; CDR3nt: TGTGCCAGCAGTAGACAGGGACGAGGCAATCAGCCCCAGCATTTT
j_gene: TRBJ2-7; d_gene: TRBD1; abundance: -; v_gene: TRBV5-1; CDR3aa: CASGPTGDEQYF; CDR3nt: TGCGCCAGCGGACCGACAGGGGACGAGCAGTACTTC
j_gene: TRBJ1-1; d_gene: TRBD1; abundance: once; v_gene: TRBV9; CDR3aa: CASSVVDRGGTEAFF; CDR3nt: TGTGCCAGCAGCGTAGTTGACAGGGGAGGCACTGAAGCTTTCTTT
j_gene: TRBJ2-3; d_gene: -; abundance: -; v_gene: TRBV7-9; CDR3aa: CASSLAGITDTQYF; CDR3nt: TGTGCCAGCAGCTTGGCGGGAATCACAGATACGCAGTATTTT
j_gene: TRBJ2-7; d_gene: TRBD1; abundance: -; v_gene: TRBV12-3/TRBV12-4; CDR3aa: CASTSTGVGEQYF; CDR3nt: TGTGCCAGCACCTCGACAGGGGTGGGGGAGCAGTACTTC
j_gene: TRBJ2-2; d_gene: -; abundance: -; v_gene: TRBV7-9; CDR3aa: CASTYYTGELFF; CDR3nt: TGTGCCAGCACCTATTACACCGGGGAGCTGTTTTTT
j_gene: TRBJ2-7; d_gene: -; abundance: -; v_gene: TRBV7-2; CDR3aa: CASSPDRPSSYEQYF; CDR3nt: TGTGCCAGCAGCCCCGACAGACCGAGCTCCTACGAGCAGTACTTC
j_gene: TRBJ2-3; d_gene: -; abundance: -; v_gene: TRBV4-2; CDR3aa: CASSQEYAASGGSADTQYF; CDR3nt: TGTGCCAGCAGCCAAGAATACGCGGCGAGCGGAGGTTCCGCAGATACGCAGTATTTT
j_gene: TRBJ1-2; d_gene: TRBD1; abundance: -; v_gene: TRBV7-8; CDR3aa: CASSSDREGSHGYTF; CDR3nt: TGTGCCAGCAGCTCTGACAGGGAAGGTTCCCATGGCTACACCTTC
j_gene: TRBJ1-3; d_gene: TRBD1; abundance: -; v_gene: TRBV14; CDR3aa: CASTFQGAPGNTIYF; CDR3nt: TGTGCCAGCACTTTCCAGGGGGCGCCCGGAAACACCATATATTTT
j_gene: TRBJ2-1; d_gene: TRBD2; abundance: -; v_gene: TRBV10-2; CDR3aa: CATGTSGSRNEQFF; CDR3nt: TGCGCCACCGGGACTAGCGGGAGTCGGAATGAGCAGTTCTTC
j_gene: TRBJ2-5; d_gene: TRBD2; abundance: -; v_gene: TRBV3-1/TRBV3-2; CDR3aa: CASSHARLAGIQETQYF; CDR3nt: TGTGCCAGCAGCCATGCCCGACTAGCGGGCATCCAAGAGACCCAGTACTTC
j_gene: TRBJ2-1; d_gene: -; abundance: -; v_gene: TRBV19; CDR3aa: CASSILFGRRTYNEQFF; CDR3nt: TGTGCCAGTAGTATTCTTTTTGGGAGGAGGACGTACAATGAGCAGTTCTTC
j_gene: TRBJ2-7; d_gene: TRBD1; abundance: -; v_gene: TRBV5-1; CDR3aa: CASSFNRGDEQYF; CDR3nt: TGCGCCAGCAGCTTCAACAGGGGCGACGAGCAGTACTTC
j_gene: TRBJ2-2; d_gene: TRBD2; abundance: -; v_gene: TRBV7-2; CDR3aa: CASSLGLAGTGELFF; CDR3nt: TGTGCCAGCAGCTTAGGACTAGCGGGCACCGGGGAGCTGTTTTTT
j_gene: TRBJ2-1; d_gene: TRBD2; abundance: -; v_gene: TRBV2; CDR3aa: CASSSGTSVTSYNEQFF; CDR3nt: TGTGCCAGCAGCTCCGGGACTAGCGTGACCTCCTACAATGAGCAGTTCTTC
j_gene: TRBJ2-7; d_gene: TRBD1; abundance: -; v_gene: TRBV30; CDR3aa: CAWSVFGTGLREQYF; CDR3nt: TGTGCCTGGAGTGTATTCGGGACAGGTCTCCGCGAGCAGTACTTC
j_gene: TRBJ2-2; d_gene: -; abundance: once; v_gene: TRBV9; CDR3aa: CASSIAAMNTGELFF; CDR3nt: TGTGCCAGCAGCATAGCAGCGATGAACACCGGGGAGCTGTTTTTT
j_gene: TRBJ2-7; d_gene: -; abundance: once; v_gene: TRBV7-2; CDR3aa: CASSTGGSYEQYF; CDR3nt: TGTGCCAGCAGCACCGGAGGGAGCTACGAGCAGTACTTC
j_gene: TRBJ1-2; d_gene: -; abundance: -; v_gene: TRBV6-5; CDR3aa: CASSPSGRNYGYTF; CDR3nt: TGTGCCAGCAGTCCCTCGGGAAGGAACTATGGCTACACCTTC
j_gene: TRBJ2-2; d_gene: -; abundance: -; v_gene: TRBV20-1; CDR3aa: CSASLSPGELFF; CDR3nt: TGCAGTGCTAGTCTTTCCCCCGGGGAGCTGTTTTTT
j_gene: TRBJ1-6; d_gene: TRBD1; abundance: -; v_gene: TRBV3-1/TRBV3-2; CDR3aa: CASSQDPGTGGWNSPLHF; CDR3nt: TGTGCCAGCAGCCAAGATCCAGGGACAGGGGGATGGAATTCACCCCTCCACTTT
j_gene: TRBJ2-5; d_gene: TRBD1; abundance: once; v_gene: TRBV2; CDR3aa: CANQQGAWETQYF; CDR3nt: TGTGCCAACCAACAGGGGGCTTGGGAGACCCAGTACTTC
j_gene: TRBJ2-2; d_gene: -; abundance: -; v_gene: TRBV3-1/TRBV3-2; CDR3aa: CASSQNRVAAPGELFF; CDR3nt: TGTGCCAGCAGCCAAAACCGGGTCGCGGCCCCCGGGGAGCTGTTTTTT
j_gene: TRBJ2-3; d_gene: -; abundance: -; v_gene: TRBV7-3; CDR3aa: CASSLSDGSGDTQYF; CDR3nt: TGTGCCAGCAGCTTAAGTGACGGGAGTGGAGATACGCAGTATTTT
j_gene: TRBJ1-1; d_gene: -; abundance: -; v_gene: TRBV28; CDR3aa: CASRLAELNTEAFF; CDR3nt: TGTGCCAGCAGACTTGCGGAATTGAACACTGAAGCTTTCTTT
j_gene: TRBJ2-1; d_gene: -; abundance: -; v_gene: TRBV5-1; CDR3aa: CASSLVPNGGYNEQFF; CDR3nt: TGCGCCAGCAGCCTTGTTCCTAACGGAGGCTACAATGAGCAGTTCTTC